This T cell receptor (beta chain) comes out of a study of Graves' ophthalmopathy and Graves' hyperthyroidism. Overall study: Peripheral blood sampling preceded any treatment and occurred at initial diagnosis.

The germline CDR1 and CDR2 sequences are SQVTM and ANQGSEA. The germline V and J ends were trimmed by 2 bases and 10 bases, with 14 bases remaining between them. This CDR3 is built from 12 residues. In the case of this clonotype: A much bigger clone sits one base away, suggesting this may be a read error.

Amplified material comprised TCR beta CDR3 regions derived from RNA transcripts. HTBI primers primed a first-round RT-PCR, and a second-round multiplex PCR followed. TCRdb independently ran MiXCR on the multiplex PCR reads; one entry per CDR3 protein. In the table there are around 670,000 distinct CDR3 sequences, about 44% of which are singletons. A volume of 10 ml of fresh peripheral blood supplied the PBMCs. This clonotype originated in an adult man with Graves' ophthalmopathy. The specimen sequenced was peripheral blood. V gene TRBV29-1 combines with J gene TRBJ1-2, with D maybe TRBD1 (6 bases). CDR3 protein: CSVESGADDYTF. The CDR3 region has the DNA TGCAGCGTTGAATCAGGGGCTGATGACTACACCTTC.